This T cell receptor beta chain was sequenced for a study of T cell changes during pregnancy in multiple sclerosis. In its sample, this clone was seen once. Repertoires were generated with immunoSEQ multiplex PCR, while TCRdb's copy carries only in-frame clones and drops some. The sample comprises about 43,000 clones, about nine tenths of which are singletons, and about 5.1% rests with the top ten. Germline V lookup: CDR1 MNHEY, CDR2 SMNVEV (reference sequence). With 5 bases clipped from V and 4 bases from J, the junction kept 7 bases outside the gene matches. This CDR3 has 14 residues. The chain has TRBV27 and TRBJ1-2, with 7 bases fitting TRBD1. The sample consisted of peripheral blood, taken in the second trimester of pregnancy. The sequence came from a female donor in good health, enrolled as a control in a pregnancy study. In nucleotides, the CDR3 is TGTGCCAGCAGTCCTACAGGGGCCCCCTATGGCTACACCTTC. It specifies CASSPTGAPYGYTF.